Each of the 17 T cell receptor beta chains below was sequenced from the same sample in a study of blood T cells in healthy people across ages. With a J-beta primer mix and a sample-barcoded 5' primer, a second PCR ran 7 to 11 cycles. MiXCR was run by TCRdb on the 5' RACE reads, yielding one entry per CDR3 protein. In the table there are 550,000 to 650,000 distinct CDR3 sequences, 25% to 35% of which are singletons. Sequencing was carried out using blood. The receptor source for this set is an elderly woman in good health.

The table lists this clonotype with a few counts. A much larger clone is a single base away; this may be a read error. Here the CDR3 reads CASRPDRSYGYTF. The DNA for the CDR3 is TGTGCCAGCAGACCTGACAGGAGCTATGGCTACACCTTC. V is TRBV12-3 or TRBV12-4 and J is TRBJ1-2, with D possibly TRBD1 on 6 matching bases. The ends were cut back, 6 bases at V and 4 bases at J, with 12 bases in the middle. The CDR3 spans 13 residues.

The CDR3 bases are TGTGCCACACGGGGGGCCCCTGGAGAGACCCAGTACTTC. Its protein is CATRGAPGETQYF. The chain has TRBV19 and TRBJ2-5; D may be TRBD2 (7 bases). The CDR3 consists of 13 residues. Trimming left V 10 bases short and J 4 bases short, with 16 bases between. Germline CDR1 is LNHDA and CDR2 is SQIVND (reference sequence).

V and J are TRBV5-1 and TRBJ1-1; 7 bases match TRBD1. Germline loops: CDR1 SGHRS, CDR2 YFSETQ. With V trimmed by 5 bases and J by 1 base, 5 bases remained unmatched. The CDR3 is made up of 14 amino acids. DNA of the CDR3: TGCGCCAGCAGGGCAGGGGGAACGAACACTGAAGCTTTCTTT. Protein: CASRAGGTNTEAFF.

In its sample, this clonotype was seen many times. The CDR3 nucleotides read TGCAGTGCTAGAATCCGGCACCTCATTCAGCCCCAGCATTTT. Translating gives CSARIRHLIQPQHF. This sequence joins TRBV20-1 and TRBJ1-5; no firm D call. V lost 2 bases, J lost 6 bases, and 14 bases lay in between. This CDR3 spans 14 amino acids. Looked up from germline, CDR1 is DFQATT and CDR2 is SNEGSKA (reference sequence).

This clonotype was observed many times. The rearrangement links TRBV7-2 to TRBJ2-7; 10 nucleotides line up with TRBD1. Germline CDR1 SGHTA, CDR2 FQGNSA. The V gene end was trimmed by 1 base and the J gene end by 0 bases; junction bases not matched to a gene: 6. The CDR3 is 17 amino acids. CDR3 amino acids: CASSLGGTGAYSYEQYF. The CDR3 DNA reads as TGTGCCAGCAGCTTAGGAGGGACAGGGGCTTACTCCTACGAGCAGTACTTC.

This clonotype appeared many times. This CDR3 is CASSSAGTVKQETQYF. DNA of the CDR3: TGTGCCAGCAGTAGTGCCGGGACGGTAAAACAAGAGACCCAGTACTTC. The chain employs TRBV6-5 and TRBJ2-5, with D perhaps matching TRBD1 or TRBD2 (5 bases each). V lost 5 bases, J lost 2 bases, and 18 bases lay in between. The V gene's germline CDR1 is MNHEY and CDR2 SVGAGI. The CDR3 totals 16 residues.

This clonotype was counted only a few times. V usage is TRBV18 and J usage is TRBJ1-2; D is unresolved. The V gene's germline CDR1 is KGHSH and CDR2 LQKENI. Trimming cost V 1 base and J 6 bases, with 15 bases left between them. The CDR3 extends over 15 amino acids. The CDR3 DNA reads TGTGCCAGCTCACCACGGATTGGAAGGGAGGATGGCTACACCTTC. Amino acids: CASSPRIGREDGYTF.

This clonotype was recorded at least ten times. The J gene is TRBJ2-7, the V gene TRBV20-1; perhaps D is TRBD1 or TRBD2 (5 bases each). Germline values: CDR1 DFQATT, CDR2 SNEGSKA (reference sequence). This CDR3 region has 14 residues. V was shortened by 3 bases and J by 6 bases, with 18 bases between the two germline ends. Written as DNA, the CDR3 is TGCAGTGCTAGCCGGGACCGCCGAGAAACCGAGCAGTACTTC. The encoded protein is CSASRDRRETEQYF.

Of note for this clonotype: Just one base apart from a much larger clone, this may be a read error. The V gene is TRBV10-3, the J gene TRBJ1-5; D gene uncertain. The CDR3 totals 14 residues. The germline gives CDR1 ENHRY, CDR2 SYGVKD. V lost 5 bases to trimming and J lost 2 bases, with 10 bases between them. CDR3 protein: CAISKEEGNQPQHF. Written as DNA, the CDR3 is TGTGCCATCAGTAAGGAGGAGGGCAATCAGCCCCAGCATTTT.

The chain's CDR3 is CASSPTRTSGSRIRYNEQFF. DNA for the CDR3: TGTGCCAGCAGCCCAACCCGGACTAGCGGGAGCCGGATACGATACAATGAGCAGTTCTTC. The rearrangement uses TRBV6-1 and TRBJ2-1; 13 nucleotides agree with TRBD2. The CDR3 runs 20 residues. The germline CDR1 and CDR2 sequences are MNHNS and SASEGT. With V trimmed by 6 bases and J by 4 bases, 18 bases remained unmatched.

On this clonotype: A much larger clone differs by one base, so this may be a read error. J is TRBJ2-6 and V is TRBV6-1; 9 bases align to TRBD1. After removal of 10 bases from V and 2 bases from J, the junction contained 15 bases not matched to a gene. Germline V gene data show CDR1 as MNHNS and CDR2 as SASEGT. CDR3 length: 18 amino acids. The CDR3 DNA is TGTGCCATCCCTTTCCTCGGGACAGGGCGCCCTGGGGCCAACGTCCTGACTTTC. This gives the protein CAIPFLGTGRPGANVLTF.

The V gene is TRBV4-2, the J gene TRBJ2-2, with 7 nucleotides matching TRBD2. Trimming removed 6 bases from V and 3 bases from J; junction bases left unmatched: 13. The CDR3 runs 17 residues. Germline values: CDR1 LGHNA, CDR2 YNFKEQ. The CDR3 bases are TGTGCCAGCAGGTCAGGCATCGTGGGGAGGGACACCGGGGAGCTGTTTTTT. Translating it yields CASRSGIVGRDTGELFF.

In its sample, this clonotype was seen once. A much larger clone sits a single nucleotide away, making a read error possible. J is TRBJ2-5 and V is TRBV7-2; D is undetermined. CDR3 length: 15 amino acids. V was clipped by 6 bases and J by 11 bases, with 25 bases between them. Germline-derived CDR1 and CDR2 are SGHTA and FQGNSA. CDR3 DNA sequence: TGTGCCAGCAGTTCGAACAAGGCACGCTGGAATGAGCAGTACTTC. It translates to CASSSNKARWNEQYF. The complete variable domain, with remaining parts taken from reference TRBV7-2 and TRBJ2-5, reads GAGVSQSPSNKVTEKGKDVELRCDPISGHTALYWYRQSLGQGLEFLIYFQGNSAPDKSGLPSDRFSAERTGGSVSTLTIQRTQQEDSAVYLCASSSNKARWNEQYFGPGTRLLVL.

On this clonotype: A read error may produce the germline difference seen at one junction end. V gene TRBV7-3 combines with J gene TRBJ1-5, with TRBD1 matching 8 bases. The CDR3 runs to 13 residues. Looked up from germline, CDR1 is SGHTA and CDR2 is FQGTGA. As DNA, the CDR3 is TGTGCCAGCAGCTCGGACAGGGATCAGCCCCGGCATTTT. Translating gives CASSSDRDQPRHF. The full variable domain, in which reference TRBV7-3 and TRBJ1-5 provide the parts outside the CDR3, is GAGVSQTPSNKVTEKGKYVELRCDPISGHTALYWYRQSLGQGPEFLIYFQGTGAADDSGLPNDRFFAVRPEGSVSTLKIQRTERGDSAVYLCASSSDRDQPRHFGDGTRLSIL.

This clonotype was detected ten times or more. This chain uses TRBV5-1 with TRBJ2-5; TRBD1 agrees at 8 bases. There are 19 residues in the CDR3. Germline V gives CDR1 SGHRS, CDR2 YFSETQ. V was pared by 1 base and J by 4 bases, with 18 bases of the junction left unmatched. Written as DNA, the CDR3 is TGCGCCAGCAGCTTGACTTCGACCTCAGGGGGCGACCGGCGAGAGACCCAGTACTTC. Translation: CASSLTSTSGGDRRETQYF.

This clonotype appeared a few times. A single base separates this from a much larger clone, so it may be a read error. This chain uses TRBV20-1 with TRBJ2-1, with 10 bases lining up with TRBD2. V lost 3 bases to trimming and J lost 8 bases; unmatched junction nucleotides: 13. CDR1 is DFQATT, CDR2 SNEGSKA, per germline (reference sequence). The CDR3 covers 16 residues. CDR3 sequence (DNA): TGCAGTGCTAGCAAGCCCGGGACTAGCGCGGAAGATGAGCAGTTCTTC. Amino acids: CSASKPGTSAEDEQFF.

Of note for this clonotype: This clone may be a read error of a much larger clone one base away. The genes are TRBV19 and TRBJ2-7; TRBD1 aligns across 9 bases. J gave up 10 bases and V 4 bases, and 17 bases lay outside the gene matches. The CDR3 extends over 16 amino acids. Germline lookup yields CDR1 LNHDA and CDR2 SQIVND (reference sequence). The chain's CDR3 is CASSTSGTGIQEAQYF. The CDR3 DNA is TGTGCCAGTAGTACGTCCGGGACAGGGATCCAAGAGGCCCAGTACTTC.